Listed below are T cell receptor beta chains from one sample, sequenced in a study of shared clonotypes between healthy human individuals. Assay: immunoSEQ multiplex PCR; the TCRdb copy retains only in-frame clones and omits some. The repertoire consists of about 820,000 clones, with 92% occurring once and the leading ten covering less than 25%. Material: naive CD8+ T cells sorted from blood. The receptors stem from a man aged 25-45 years in good health. The CDR3 runs from the conserved cysteine through the conserved F or W. Each record gives: V gene, J gene, D gene, clone size, CDR3 DNA, CDR3 protein. The D gene is left open where the match is weak. A row's size may be missing; if present it is once, few, many or a size class.

TRBV9	TRBJ2-3	.	few	TGTGCCAGCAGCGTATTGAGCAGCACAGATACGCAGTATTTT	CASSVLSSTDTQYF
TRBV5-4	TRBJ2-7	TRBD1	.	TGTGCCAGCAGCCCCCCGGACAGGGGGCACGAGCAGTACTTC	CASSPPDRGHEQYF
TRBV4-3	TRBJ2-5	.	.	TGCGCCAGCAGCCAGGGGCAGGGGGGAGCCGGGACCCAGTACTTC	CASSQGQGGAGTQYF
TRBV4-3	TRBJ2-1	.	.	TGCGCCAGCAGCCAAGATTTCTATGGTTTGAATGAGCAGTTCTTC	CASSQDFYGLNEQFF
TRBV11-2	TRBJ2-7	.	.	TGTGCCAGCAGCCCAACGACGTCCGACGAGCAGTACTTC	CASSPTTSDEQYF
TRBV27	TRBJ1-5	TRBD1	.	TGTGCCAGCAGTTCTGGCAGGGGGCCAAGCAATCAGCCCCAGCATTTT	CASSSGRGPSNQPQHF
TRBV28	TRBJ2-7	.	once	TGTGCCAGCAGTTTTAGGGGCCAGAGCTCCTACGAGCAGTACTTC	CASSFRGQSSYEQYF
TRBV6-1	TRBJ2-7	.	.	TGTGCCAGCAGTGAATCAGGTGGCAGCTCCCACGAGCAGTACTTC	CASSESGGSSHEQYF
TRBV7-9	TRBJ1-1	.	.	TGTGCCAGCAGCACGTCGAACACTGAAGCTTTCTTT	CASSTSNTEAFF
TRBV6-1	TRBJ1-1	.	few	TGTGCCAGCAGTGGACTAGTGAACACTGAAGCTTTCTTT	CASSGLVNTEAFF
TRBV7-9	TRBJ2-7	.	.	TGTGCCAGCAGCTCTACGAGTTCCTACGAGCAGTACTTC	CASSSTSSYEQYF
TRBV6-6	TRBJ2-7	.	.	TGTGCCAGCAGTTCCCGGTCCTACTACGAGCAGTACTTC	CASSSRSYYEQYF
TRBV30	TRBJ2-5	.	.	TGTGCCTGGAGTGTGCAGAGGCGGTACCAAGAGACCCAGTACTTC	CAWSVQRRYQETQYF
TRBV13	TRBJ2-6	.	.	TGTGCCAGCAGCTTAACAGGGATCTCGTCTGGGGCCAACGTCCTGACTTTC	CASSLTGISSGANVLTF
TRBV11-2	TRBJ1-5	TRBD1	.	TGTGCCAGCAGCTCAGGGGGCATTGATCCTCTTAGCAATCAGCCCCAGCATTTT	CASSSGGIDPLSNQPQHF
TRBV30	TRBJ2-7	.	once	TGTGCCTGGACAGCTGGCTACGAGCAGTACTTC	CAWTAGYEQYF
TRBV7-6	TRBJ2-1	TRBD2	.	TGTGCCAGCAGGGTTAGCGGGGACTCCTACAATGAGCAGTTCTTC	CASRVSGDSYNEQFF
TRBV19	TRBJ2-1	TRBD1	.	TGTGCCAGTACTAAAACCGAACAGGGGACCTACAATGAGCAGTTCTTC	CASTKTEQGTYNEQFF
TRBV28	TRBJ1-1	.	.	TGTGCCAGCAGTTCTCATTGGACGGTCGGGGGGGAGAACACTGAAGCTTTCTTT	CASSSHWTVGGENTEAFF
TRBV29-1	TRBJ2-2	.	.	TGCAGCGTTGTTTGGGCAGCGAACACCGGGGAGCTGTTTTTT	CSVVWAANTGELFF
TRBV2	TRBJ2-1	.	.	TGTGCCAGCATAGGTGGGAGAACATCCAATGAGCAGTTCTTC	CASIGGRTSNEQFF
TRBV7-6	TRBJ1-5	.	few	TGTGCCAGCAGCTTAGCGGGTGGGGCAGGAGAGCCCCAGCATTTT	CASSLAGGAGEPQHF
TRBV29-1	TRBJ2-1	.	.	TGCAGCGTTGAAGAGGTGGTCCCGGGTGTCGAGCAGTTCTTC	CSVEEVVPGVEQFF
TRBV7-9	TRBJ2-7	TRBD1	.	TGTGCCAGCAGCTATGGGGGACAGGGGGTTTACGAGCAGTACTTC	CASSYGGQGVYEQYF
TRBV28	TRBJ2-7	TRBD2	once	TGTGCCAGCAGTTCGCTAACTAGCGGGATTCCCTACGAGCAGTACTTC	CASSSLTSGIPYEQYF
TRBV27	TRBJ1-2	.	.	TGTGCCAGCAGCCACGGTTCCGGGATTTATGGCTACACCTTC	CASSHGSGIYGYTF
TRBV5-1	TRBJ2-1	.	.	TGCGCCAGCAGCTTGAGGCAGGGGGGAAATGAGCAGTTCTTC	CASSLRQGGNEQFF
TRBV4-1	TRBJ2-5	TRBD2	.	TGCGCCAGCAGCCAAGATCAGGGCGGGAGGGCCCGAGAGACCCAGTACTTC	CASSQDQGGRARETQYF
TRBV28	TRBJ2-6	.	.	TGTGCCAGCAGTTTACTGATGACACAAAGTCGGGCCAACGTCCTGACTTTC	CASSLLMTQSRANVLTF
TRBV29-1	TRBJ2-2	TRBD2	.	TGCAGCGTTGTAGCGGGAGAGGCCGGGGAGCTGTTTTTT	CSVVAGEAGELFF
TRBV19	TRBJ1-1	.	.	TGTGCCGCGGGGCATGGAGCTTTCTTT	CAAGHGAFF
TRBV7-9	TRBJ2-7	.	once	TGTGCCAGCAGCGGCCGGGACGGAGCCTACGAGCAGTACTTC	CASSGRDGAYEQYF
TRBV27	TRBJ2-2	TRBD1	.	TGTGCCAGCAGTTACGGGACAGGGGGGGCCGGGGAGCTGTTTTTT	CASSYGTGGAGELFF
TRBV27	TRBJ1-4	.	.	TGTGCCAGCAGTCCAAACACAGGGAGTGAAAAACTGTTTTTT	CASSPNTGSEKLFF
TRBV28	TRBJ2-7	.	.	TGTGCCAGCAGTTTATTGGCATTAGACTACGAGCAGTACTTC	CASSLLALDYEQYF
TRBV10-3	TRBJ2-7	TRBD2	.	TGTGCCATCAGTGAGCCGATTCCAGGGATCACTAGCGGGAGAACAAATCAGTACTTC	CAISEPIPGITSGRTNQYF
TRBV7-9	TRBJ1-2	.	.	TGTGCCAGCAGCGAGTACCCAGGGTGGCAGCAAATTGCATATGGCTACACCTTC	CASSEYPGWQQIAYGYTF
TRBV27	TRBJ1-5	TRBD1	.	TGTGCCAGCAGTTTAGAGGGCAGGGGGGTTCAGCCCCAGCATTTT	CASSLEGRGVQPQHF
TRBV18	TRBJ2-7	.	once	TGTGCCAGCTCACCATACAGCACCTACGAGCAGTACTTC	CASSPYSTYEQYF
TRBV27	TRBJ2-1	.	.	TGTGCCAGCATGGCGGGAATAAACAATGAGCAGTTCTTC	CASMAGINNEQFF
TRBV11-2	TRBJ2-7	TRBD2	once	TGTGCCAGCAGCCCCGGGACTAGCGGCTACGAGCAGTACTTC	CASSPGTSGYEQYF
TRBV6-5	TRBJ2-1	.	.	TGTGCCAGCAGAAGGTCGGGACCATACAATGAGCAGTTCTTC	CASRRSGPYNEQFF
TRBV7-8	TRBJ2-4	.	once	TGTGCCAGCAGCCGATTACCTAGACAGTTTGAGGCCAAAAACATTCAGTACTTC	CASSRLPRQFEAKNIQYF
TRBV12-5	TRBJ2-1	TRBD2	.	TGTGCTAGTGGCCCGGGGACTACCTACGAGAATGAGCAGTTCTTC	CASGPGTTYENEQFF
TRBV10-3	TRBJ2-1	.	.	TGTGCCATCAGTGAGCGAGAGAATGAGCAGTTCTTC	CAISERENEQFF
TRBV23-1	TRBJ2-7	.	once	TGCGCCAGCAGTCAATCGGCAGAACCCTACGAGCAGTACTTC	CASSQSAEPYEQYF